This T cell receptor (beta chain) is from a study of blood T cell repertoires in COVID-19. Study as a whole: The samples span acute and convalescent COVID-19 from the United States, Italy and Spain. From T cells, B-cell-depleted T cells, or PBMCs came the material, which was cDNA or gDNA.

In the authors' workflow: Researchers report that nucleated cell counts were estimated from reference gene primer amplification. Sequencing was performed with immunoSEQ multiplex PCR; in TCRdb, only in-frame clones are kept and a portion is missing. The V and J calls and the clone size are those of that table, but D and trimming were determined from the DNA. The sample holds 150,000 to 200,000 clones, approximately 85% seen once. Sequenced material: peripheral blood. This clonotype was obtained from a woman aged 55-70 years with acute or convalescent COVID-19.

This CDR3 reads CASSVTGTGRTEAFF. CDR3 sequence (DNA): TGTGCCAGCAGCGTAACCGGGACAGGGAGAACTGAAGCTTTCTTT. V is TRBV7-2 and J is TRBJ1-1; TRBD1 aligns across 9 bases. The CDR3 has 15 amino acids. The V gene's germline CDR1 is SGHTA and CDR2 FQGNSA. The V and J ends lost 5 bases and 5 bases, in that order; junction bases with no gene match: 9.